A single sample gave rise to the 24 T cell receptor beta chains below, sequenced in a study of cytomegalovirus exposure and HLA in healthy donors. PCR amplification relied on 60 Vbeta primers (plus 13 Jbeta primers). Repertoires were generated with immunoSEQ multiplex PCR, while TCRdb's copy carries only in-frame clones and drops some. The repertoire holds around 250,000 clones, about 86% seen once, with around 8% in the top ten. Source material: PBMCs. These receptor sequences come from a woman aged 55 to 70 in good health and CMV-seropositive.

In its sample, this clone was seen once. The chain recombines TRBV7-7 with TRBJ1-4; 7 bases are a match to TRBD1. Per germline, CDR1 SSHAT and CDR2 FNYEAQ (reference sequence). There are 14 residues in the CDR3. The V and J ends lost 4 bases and 8 bases, in that order; junction bases with no gene match: 7. The CDR3 sequence: CASSSGQWGEKLFF. CDR3 bases: TGTGCCAGCAGCTCGGGACAGTGGGGGGAAAAACTGTTTTTT.

The chain has TRBV6-1 and TRBJ2-7, with 10 bases lining up with TRBD1. This CDR3 has 14 amino acids. V was pared by 7 bases and J by 1 base, with 4 bases of the junction left unmatched. From germline, CDR1 is MNHNS and CDR2 SASEGT. The CDR3 DNA is TGTGCCAGCATATGGGACAGGGGATCCTACGAGCAGTACTTC. It codes for CASIWDRGSYEQYF.

The CDR3 region has the DNA TGTGCCAGCTCGGCGGGACGGGAGAACACTGAAGCTTTCTTT. It is translated as CASSAGRENTEAFF. The rearrangement links TRBV18 to TRBJ1-1; tentative D call: TRBD1 (5 bases). The V and J ends lost 6 bases and 1 base respectively, with 12 bases between them. The CDR3 totals 14 residues. CDR1 KGHSH and CDR2 LQKENI come from the germline V gene.

The J gene is TRBJ1-2, the V gene TRBV30; D possibly corresponds to TRBD1 (6 bases). This CDR3 region has 16 residues. The germline V gene encodes CDR1 GTSNPN and CDR2 SVGIG (reference sequence). V lost 3 bases, J lost 5 bases, and 22 bases lay in between. CDR3 sequence (DNA): TGTGCCTGGAGAGCTATTGGGACACTTTTTTATTATGGCTACACCTTC. It encodes CAWRAIGTLFYYGYTF.

This clone was counted between two and nine times. The chain combines TRBV29-1 with TRBJ1-1; no clear D. V gave up 5 bases and J gave up 0 bases, with 10 bases separating them. Germline-derived CDR1 and CDR2 are SQVTM and ANQGSEA. The CDR3 runs to 13 residues. The CDR3 protein is CSVRGNMNTEAFF. CDR3 in DNA: TGCAGCGTTCGAGGGAACATGAACACTGAAGCTTTCTTT. The full variable domain, rest sourced from reference TRBV29-1 and TRBJ1-1, is SAVISQKPSRDICQRGTSLTIQCQVDSQVTMMFWYRQQPGQSLTLIATANQGSEATYESGFVIDKFPISRPNLTFSTLTVSNMSPEDSSIYLCSVRGNMNTEAFFGQGTRLTVV.

The chain couples TRBV12-5 to TRBJ2-1; 12 nucleotides line up with TRBD2. With V trimmed by 6 bases and J by 5 bases, 8 bases remained unmatched. The germline gives CDR1 LGHNT, CDR2 FRNRAP. The CDR3 loop spans 16 amino acids. DNA for the CDR3: TGTGCTAGTGGAACTGGACTAGCGGGAATGCACAATGAGCAGTTCTTC. Its translation: CASGTGLAGMHNEQFF.

The V and J genes are TRBV19 and TRBJ2-5; D is possibly TRBD1 (5 bases). This CDR3 comprises 11 residues. Germline V gene lookup returns CDR1 LNHDA and CDR2 SQIVND (reference sequence). V shed 5 bases and J shed 4 bases, with 5 bases lying between them. The DNA of the CDR3 is TGTGCCAGTAGTCAGGGAGAGACCCAGTACTTC. It codes for CASSQGETQYF.

V usage is TRBV5-5 and J usage is TRBJ1-2; the match to TRBD1 covers 10 bases. Germline V lookup: CDR1 SGHKS, CDR2 YYEKEE (reference sequence). CDR3 size: 15 residues. Trimming took 2 bases from V and 4 from J; bases not matched to a gene: 5. The CDR3: CASSFSTGGLYGYTF. The CDR3 nucleotides read TGTGCCAGCAGCTTCTCGACAGGGGGCCTCTATGGCTACACCTTC.

This rearrangement joins TRBV6-1 to TRBJ1-3; D ambiguous. V was clipped by 6 bases and J by 0 bases, with 12 bases between them. Looked up from germline, CDR1 is MNHNS and CDR2 is SASEGT. The CDR3 loop spans 15 amino acids. CDR3: CASRTATYSGNTIYF. Here the CDR3 DNA reads TGTGCCAGCAGGACTGCTACTTACTCTGGAAACACCATATATTTT.

The V call is TRBV10-3, the J call TRBJ1-1, with 9 bases aligning to TRBD1. Germline V gene data show CDR1 as ENHRY and CDR2 as SYGVKD. Trimming took 5 bases from V and 4 from J; bases not matched to a gene: 8. The CDR3 has 15 amino acids. This chain's CDR3 is CAISSRDRAGTEAFF. CDR3 nucleotides: TGTGCCATCAGTTCCCGGGACAGGGCAGGCACTGAAGCTTTCTTT.

Details on this clone: The germline gene is not matched at one end of the junction; a read error may be the cause. The chain employs TRBV4-2 and TRBJ1-2, with D possibly TRBD1 on 6 matching bases. This CDR3 has 16 residues. CDR1 is LGHNA, CDR2 YNFKEQ, per germline. The CDR3 region is CASSQGAGAALHGYPF. In DNA form, the CDR3 reads TGTGCCAGCAGCCAAGGGGCAGGGGCCGCTCTCCATGGCTACCCCTTC.

J is TRBJ2-3 and V is TRBV9; the match to TRBD2 covers 12 bases. This CDR3 comprises 17 residues. With V trimmed by 0 bases and J by 1 base, 3 bases remained unmatched. Looked up from germline, CDR1 is SGDLS and CDR2 is YYNGEE. The CDR3 reads CASSVGTSGIRTDTQYF. The CDR3 DNA follows: TGTGCCAGCAGCGTAGGGACTAGCGGGATCCGCACAGATACGCAGTATTTT.

This clone was detected once. For the CDR3, the DNA is TGTGCCAGCAGCGTTCCGGGACAGGGTATCGAGCAGTACTTC. This translates into CASSVPGQGIEQYF. The chain carries TRBV5-6 and TRBJ2-7, with 9 bases matching TRBD1. CDR3 size: 14 residues. The V segment lost 4 bases and the J segment 6 bases; nucleotides outside the gene matches: 8. Germline V gene sequence: CDR1 SGHDT, CDR2 YYEEEE.

The chain recombines TRBV9 with TRBJ1-1; possibly TRBD1 for D (6 bases). Germline CDR1 reads SGDLS; CDR2 reads YYNGEE. The CDR3 runs to 14 residues. V was shortened by 3 bases and J by 4 bases, with 13 bases between the two germline ends. The CDR3 reads CASSAQGFATEAFF. The CDR3 DNA sequence: TGTGCCAGCAGCGCGCAGGGGTTTGCCACTGAAGCTTTCTTT.

The chain combines TRBV6-6 with TRBJ2-1, with D perhaps TRBD2 (5 bases). The germline V gene has CDR1 MNHNY and CDR2 SVGAGI (reference sequence). V lost 0 bases, J lost 0 bases, and 9 bases lay in between. The CDR3 is 16 amino acids. In nucleotides, the CDR3 is TGTGCCAGCAGTTACTCGAGGGAAAGCTCCTACAATGAGCAGTTCTTC. This encodes CASSYSRESSYNEQFF.

This clone was recorded a few times. The chain recombines TRBV4-2 with TRBJ2-7; D is perhaps TRBD1 (6 bases). Germline-derived CDR1 and CDR2 are LGHNA and YNFKEQ. The V end was cut by 3 bases, the J end by 4 bases, with 13 bases between. CDR3 length: 14 amino acids. CDR3 DNA sequence: TGTGCCAGCAGCCACACACCAGGGGAGTACGAGCAGTACTTC. This encodes CASSHTPGEYEQYF.

The chain couples TRBV4-1 to TRBJ1-1; 7 nucleotides line up with TRBD1. From germline, CDR1 is MGHRA and CDR2 YSYEKL. The CDR3 is 16 amino acids. Germline trimming cut 4 bases from V and 4 bases from J; bases unmatched to any gene: 12. CDR3 region: CASSPEQGTSATEAFF. CDR3 sequence (DNA): TGCGCCAGCAGCCCTGAACAGGGGACTTCGGCCACTGAAGCTTTCTTT.

The V call is TRBV1, the J call TRBJ2-7; the table's D call of TRBD1 was not tested on the DNA. TRBV1 has pseudogene status. The CDR3 runs 19 residues. The CDR3: CTSSQDGCPRTASSYEQYF. The CDR3 DNA reads as TGCACCAGCAGCCAAGATGGTTGCCCTCGGACAGCATCCTCCTACGAGCAGTACTTC.

The chain joins TRBV9 to TRBJ2-3, with 16 positions matching TRBD2. The trim removed 4 bases at V and 5 bases at J, leaving 7 bases unmatched. CDR3 length equals 17 residues. Germline V gene lookup returns CDR1 SGDLS and CDR2 YYNGEE. Here the CDR3 reads CASSQGLAGGPIDTQYF. The CDR3 nucleotides are TGTGCCAGCAGCCAGGGACTAGCGGGAGGGCCGATAGATACGCAGTATTTT.

The chain has TRBV6-4 and TRBJ2-2; D is perhaps TRBD1 (6 bases). V was pared by 7 bases and J by 1 base, with 10 bases between. Per germline, CDR1 MRHNA and CDR2 SNTAGT. The CDR3 loop spans 14 amino acids. The CDR3, as DNA: TGTGCCAGCACCGCGGACAGGAACACCGGGGAGCTGTTTTTT. Its protein product is CASTADRNTGELFF.

The chain uses TRBV19 and TRBJ1-3; 8 nucleotides agree with TRBD1. The V and J ends lost 6 bases and 0 bases, in that order; junction bases with no gene match: 4. Germline loops: CDR1 LNHDA, CDR2 SQIVND (reference sequence). The CDR3 is made up of 15 amino acids. CDR3 region: CASSVQGGSGNTIYF. The CDR3 region has the DNA TGTGCCAGTAGCGTACAGGGGGGCTCTGGAAACACCATATATTTT.

The chain employs TRBV6-1 and TRBJ2-1, with TRBD2 matching over 10 bases. Looked up from germline, CDR1 is MNHNS and CDR2 is SASEGT. The V and J ends lost 6 bases and 6 bases, in that order; junction bases with no gene match: 8. CDR3 length: 15 residues. The CDR3 sequence: CASSLLAGSSNEQFF. CDR3 coding DNA: TGTGCCAGCAGCCTACTAGCGGGATCCAGCAATGAGCAGTTCTTC.

This clone occurred a few times. The rearrangement links TRBV27 to TRBJ2-7; weak D call: TRBD1 (5 bases). V was trimmed by 5 bases and J by 1 base, leaving 9 bases between them. The CDR3 length is 13 residues. CDR1 MNHEY and CDR2 SMNVEV come from the germline V gene (reference sequence). CDR3 nucleotide sequence: TGTGCCAGCAGTCCCGGACATTCCTACGAGCAGTACTTC. Its translation: CASSPGHSYEQYF.

The chain carries TRBV5-6 and TRBJ1-5; D is uncertain. Germline V gene sequence: CDR1 SGHDT, CDR2 YYEEEE. The CDR3 is 12 residues long. Trimming took 2 bases from V and 4 from J, leaving 4 bases between them. CDR3 in DNA: TGTGCCAGCAGCTTACTTAATCAGCCCCAGCATTTT. It specifies CASSLLNQPQHF.